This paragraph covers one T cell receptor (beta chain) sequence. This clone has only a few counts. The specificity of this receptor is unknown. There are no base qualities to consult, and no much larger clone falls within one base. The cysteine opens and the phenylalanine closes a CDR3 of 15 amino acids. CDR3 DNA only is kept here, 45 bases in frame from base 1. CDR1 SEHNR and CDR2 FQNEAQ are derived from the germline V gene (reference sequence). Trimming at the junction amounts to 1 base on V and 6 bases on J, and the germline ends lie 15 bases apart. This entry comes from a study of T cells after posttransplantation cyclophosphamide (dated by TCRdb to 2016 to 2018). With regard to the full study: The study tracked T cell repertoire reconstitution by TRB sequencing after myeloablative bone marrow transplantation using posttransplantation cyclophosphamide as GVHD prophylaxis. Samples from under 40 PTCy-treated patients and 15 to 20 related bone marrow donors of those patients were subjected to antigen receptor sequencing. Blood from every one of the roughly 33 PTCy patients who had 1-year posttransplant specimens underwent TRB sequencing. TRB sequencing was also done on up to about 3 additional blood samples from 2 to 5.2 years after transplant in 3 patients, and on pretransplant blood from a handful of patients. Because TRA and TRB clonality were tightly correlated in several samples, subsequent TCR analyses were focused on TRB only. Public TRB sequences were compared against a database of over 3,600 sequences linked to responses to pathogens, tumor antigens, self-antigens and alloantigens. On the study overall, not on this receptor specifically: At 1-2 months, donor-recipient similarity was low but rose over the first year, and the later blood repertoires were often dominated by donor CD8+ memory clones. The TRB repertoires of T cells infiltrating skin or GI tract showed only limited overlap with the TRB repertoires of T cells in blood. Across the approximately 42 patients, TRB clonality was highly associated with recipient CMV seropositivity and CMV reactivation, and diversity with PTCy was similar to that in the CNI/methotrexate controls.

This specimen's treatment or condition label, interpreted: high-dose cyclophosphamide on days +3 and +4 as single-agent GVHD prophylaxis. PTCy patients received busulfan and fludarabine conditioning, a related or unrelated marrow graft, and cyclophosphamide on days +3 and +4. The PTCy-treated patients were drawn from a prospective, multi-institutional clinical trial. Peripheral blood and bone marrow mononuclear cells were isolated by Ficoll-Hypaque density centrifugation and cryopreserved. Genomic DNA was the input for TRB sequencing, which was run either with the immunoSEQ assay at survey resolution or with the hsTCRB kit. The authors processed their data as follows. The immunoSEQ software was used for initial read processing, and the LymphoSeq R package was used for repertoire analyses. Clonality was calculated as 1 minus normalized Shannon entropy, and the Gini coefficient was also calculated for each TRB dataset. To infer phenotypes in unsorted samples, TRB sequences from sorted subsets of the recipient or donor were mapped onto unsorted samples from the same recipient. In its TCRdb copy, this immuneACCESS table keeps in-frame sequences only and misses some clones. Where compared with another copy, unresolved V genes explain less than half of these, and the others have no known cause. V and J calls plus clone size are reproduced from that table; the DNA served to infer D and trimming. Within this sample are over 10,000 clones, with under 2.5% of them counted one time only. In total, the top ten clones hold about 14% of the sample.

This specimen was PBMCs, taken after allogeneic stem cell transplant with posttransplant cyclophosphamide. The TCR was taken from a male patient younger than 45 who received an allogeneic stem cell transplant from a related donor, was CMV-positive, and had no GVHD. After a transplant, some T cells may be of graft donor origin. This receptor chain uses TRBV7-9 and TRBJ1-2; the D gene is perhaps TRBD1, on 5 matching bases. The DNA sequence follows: TGTGCCAGCAGCTTAGTGTCCCAGGGATCCGATGGCTACACCTTC. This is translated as CASSLVSQGSDGYTF.